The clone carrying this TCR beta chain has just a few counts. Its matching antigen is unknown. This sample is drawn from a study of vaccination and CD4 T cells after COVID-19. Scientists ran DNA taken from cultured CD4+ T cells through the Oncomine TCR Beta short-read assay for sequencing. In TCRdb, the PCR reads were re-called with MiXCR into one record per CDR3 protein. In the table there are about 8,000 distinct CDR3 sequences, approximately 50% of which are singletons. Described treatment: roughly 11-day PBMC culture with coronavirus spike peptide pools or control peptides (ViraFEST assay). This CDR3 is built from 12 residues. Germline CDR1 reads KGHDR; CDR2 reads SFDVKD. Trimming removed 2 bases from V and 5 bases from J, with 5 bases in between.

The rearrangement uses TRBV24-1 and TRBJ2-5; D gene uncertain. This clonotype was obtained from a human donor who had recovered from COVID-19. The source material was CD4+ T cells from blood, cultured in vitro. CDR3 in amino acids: CATSDSRETQYF. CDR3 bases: TGTGCCACCAGTGATTCGAGGGAGACCCAGTACTTC.